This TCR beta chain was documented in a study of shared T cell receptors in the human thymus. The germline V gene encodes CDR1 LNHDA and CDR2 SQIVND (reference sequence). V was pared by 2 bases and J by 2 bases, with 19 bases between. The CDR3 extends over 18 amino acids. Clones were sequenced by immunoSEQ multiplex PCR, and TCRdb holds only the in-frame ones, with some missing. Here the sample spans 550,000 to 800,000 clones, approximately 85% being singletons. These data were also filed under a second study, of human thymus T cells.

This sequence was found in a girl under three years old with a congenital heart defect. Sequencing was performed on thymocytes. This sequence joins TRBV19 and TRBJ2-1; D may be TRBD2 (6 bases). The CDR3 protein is CASSITGPTSSPYNEQFF. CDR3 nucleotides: TGTGCCAGTAGTATAACTGGGCCCACTAGCTCCCCCTACAATGAGCAGTTCTTC.